This T cell receptor beta chain was identified in a study of Ad26.COV2.S vaccination and SARS-CoV-2 variants. TCRdb keeps only in-frame clones here, not all; method: immunoSEQ multiplex PCR. The sample holds about 350,000 clones, 70% to 90% seen once. Treatment reported: about 20 received Ad26.COV2.S at low or high dose, single or two shots; roughly five received placebo; per-sample allocation not given. Sampling occurred on day 63 after the first vaccine or placebo injection. The sample in question was peripheral blood, obtained in a trial of Ad26.COV2.S vaccine versus placebo. The source of this sequence is a person between 18 and 60 years old who received the Ad26.COV2.S COVID-19 vaccine or a placebo.

The CDR3 DNA follows: TGTGCCAGCAGCCAAGAAGGGCTCGAGCAGTACTTC. Amino acids: CASSQEGLEQYF. V is TRBV3-1 (or the pseudogene TRBV3-2) and J is TRBJ2-7; D is unresolved. Per the germline V gene, CDR1 is LGHDT and CDR2 is YNNKEL (reference sequence). The length of the CDR3 is 12 residues. Trimming removed 0 bases from V and 6 bases from J, with 6 bases in between.